This TCR beta chain was sequenced in a study of human T cells and chemical hapten exposure. Overall study: Patch tests put 0.01% DPC on the upper back, and the results were checked at 6 days.

Time point denoted: pre-sensitization, week 0. The sample's treatment: therapeutic diphenylcyclopropenone sensitization with weekly scalp DPC. Blood sampling occurred before each patch-test application. Unmatched junction bases numbered 11, after V lost 4 bases and J lost 9 bases. Looked up from germline, CDR1 is ENHRY and CDR2 is SYGVKD. This CDR3 is 16 amino acids long. MiXCR was run by TCRdb on the RACE reads, yielding one entry per CDR3 protein. The table includes over 85,000 distinct CDR3 sequences, 11% detected once. This clonotype showed up many times. The rearrangement uses TRBV10-3 and TRBJ2-1; 11 positions match TRBD2. The sequencing here drew on whole blood, taken in connection with sensitization to the hapten diphenylcyclopropenone (DPC). The source of this sequence is a woman aged 55 to 70 with alopecia areata. Some clones in this sample may be carry-over from other donors' samples. CDR3 residues: CAISGELAGDEGEQFF. CDR3 DNA: TGTGCCATCAGTGGGGAACTAGCGGGGGATGAGGGTGAGCAGTTCTTC.